The 5 T cell receptor beta chains given below trace back to one sample, sequenced in a study of beta chain features in type 1 diabetes. Since all of the isolated RNA was reverse transcribed, expressed TCRB transcripts were what got sequenced. Some clones are missing from TCRdb's copy, which holds only in-frame ones; the method was immunoSEQ multiplex PCR. This table holds more than 85,000 clones, around 40% found once. Sequencing input: stem cell memory CD4+ T cells from blood. The receptor set was obtained from a woman younger than 30 in good health.

This clone was seen only once. The genes are TRBV9 and TRBJ2-5, with D tentatively TRBD2 (7 bases). This CDR3 has 16 residues. Trimming left V 4 bases short and J 2 bases short, with 18 bases between. CDR1 and CDR2 from the germline V gene are SGDLS and YYNGEE. CDR3 sequence reads: CASSQGPAGLQETQYF. The CDR3 region has the DNA TGTGCCAGCAGCCAGGGGCCAGCGGGACTTCAAGAGACCCAGTACTTC. Full variable domain (missing parts from reference TRBV9 and TRBJ2-5): DSGVTQTPKHLITATGQRVTLRCSPRSGDLSVYWYQQSLDQGLQFLIQYYNGEERAKGNILERFSAQQFPDLHSELNLSSLELGDSALYFCASSQGPAGLQETQYFGPGTRLLVL.

The rearrangement joins TRBV6-5 to TRBJ2-5, with 9 nucleotides matching TRBD2. The CDR3 contains 16 residues. Germline loops: CDR1 MNHEY, CDR2 SVGAGI. J was trimmed by 2 bases and V by 3 bases; bases with no gene match: 7. DNA of the CDR3: TGTGCCAGCAGTTATCAAGCGGGAGGCGGGCAAGAGACCCAGTACTTC. Translation: CASSYQAGGGQETQYF.

The chain recombines TRBV18 with TRBJ2-2; tentative D call: TRBD1 (6 bases). CDR3 length: 17 residues. V lost 5 bases, J lost 0 bases, and 16 bases lay in between. Per the germline V gene, CDR1 is KGHSH and CDR2 is LQKENI. The CDR3 nucleotides are TGTGCCAGCTCAAAACTAACAGGGAGCGCGAACACCGGGGAGCTGTTTTTT. It encodes CASSKLTGSANTGELFF.

This clone was seen more than once but under ten times. This chain uses TRBV6-5 with TRBJ2-5, with 8 bases lining up with TRBD2. With 4 bases clipped from V and 1 base from J, the junction kept 5 bases outside the gene matches. This CDR3 comprises 15 residues. The germline CDR1 and CDR2 sequences are MNHEY and SVGAGI. The CDR3 region has the DNA TGTGCCAGCAGTTTCGGGACTAGAGGCCAAGAGACCCAGTACTTC. This translates into CASSFGTRGQETQYF.

The rearrangement uses TRBV18 and TRBJ1-1; no clear D. Germline CDR1 reads KGHSH; CDR2 reads LQKENI. The CDR3 covers 16 residues. The ends were cut back, 3 bases at V and 1 base at J, with 15 bases in the middle. The CDR3 reads CASSPLVLSSNTEAFF. The CDR3 region has the DNA TGTGCCAGCTCACCCCTTGTCCTGTCGTCGAACACTGAAGCTTTCTTT. The complete variable domain, with remaining parts taken from reference TRBV18 and TRBJ1-1, reads NAGVMQNPRHLVRRRGQEARLRCSPMKGHSHVYWYRQLPEEGLKFMVYLQKENIIDESGMPKERFSAEFPKEGPSILRIQQVVRGDSAAYFCASSPLVLSSNTEAFFGQGTRLTVV.